This T cell receptor (beta chain) is from a study of human T cells and chemical hapten exposure. This clonotype was observed at least ten times. Indicated time point: healthy volunteer bleed at 2 weeks. The template was total RNA from unfractionated whole blood. Each cDNA molecule in the library carried unique molecular identifiers. TCRdb re-called the RACE reads with MiXCR, one entry per CDR3 protein. The table has approximately 33,000 distinct CDR3 sequences, around 7.4% seen once. The source is a human donor in good health. Some clones in this sample may be carry-over from other donors' samples. The sequencing sample was made of whole blood.

CDR3 in amino acids: CASSQDGRRELFF. CDR3 DNA: TGTGCCAGCAGCCAAGACGGGCGCAGGGAGCTGTTTTTT. The chain combines TRBV3-1 with TRBJ2-2; D is ambiguous. The germline gives CDR1 LGHDT, CDR2 YNNKEL (reference sequence). This CDR3 is built from 13 residues. Between the trimmed V and J ends, which lost 0 bases and 9 bases, there was a span of 8 bases.